Following are 23 T cell receptor beta chains from one sample sequenced in a study of T cells in localized non-small cell lung cancer. TCRdb keeps only in-frame clones here, not all; method: immunoSEQ multiplex PCR. The profile shows some 1,600 clones, around a third of them singletons. The sequenced sample was lung tumor tissue, obtained before any cancer treatment. The receptors were sampled from a man aged 40 to 75 with stage II lung adenocarcinoma.

This clone was detected only once. V usage is TRBV18 and J usage is TRBJ2-5; 7 nucleotides match TRBD1. Per the germline V gene, CDR1 is KGHSH and CDR2 is LQKENI. The CDR3 spans 15 residues. With V trimmed by 0 bases and J by 5 bases, 6 bases remained unmatched. The CDR3 DNA follows: TGTGCCAGCTCACCACCTGAGGGACAGTTGGAGACCCAGTACTTC. It yields the protein CASSPPEGQLETQYF.

This clone came up a few times. The chain carries TRBV6-8 and TRBJ1-4, with 7 positions matching TRBD1. This CDR3 has 13 residues. V shed 9 bases and J 7 bases; nucleotides not matched to a gene: 8. Germline values: CDR1 MNHGY, CDR2 SAAAGT. CDR3 nucleotide sequence: TGTGCCAGTTGCAGGGGGATTGGTGAAAAACTGTTTTTT. Translated: CASCRGIGEKLFF.

This clone was counted a few times. This rearrangement joins TRBV4-1 to TRBJ1-5; D not certain. This CDR3 comprises 15 residues. Germline assignment: CDR1 MGHRA and CDR2 YSYEKL. Trimming removed 2 bases at V and 5 bases at J, with 13 bases between. The DNA for the CDR3 is TGCGCCAGCAGCCAATCTGACACAGCTCATCAGCCCCAGCATTTT. Translated, it gives CASSQSDTAHQPQHF.

The chain couples TRBV30 to TRBJ1-2, with unresolved D. Trimming took off 3 bases at V and 8 bases at J, with 16 bases between the two ends. The length of the CDR3 is 13 residues. The V gene's germline CDR1 is GTSNPN and CDR2 SVGIG (reference sequence). The CDR3: CAWRGMMGTGYTF. The CDR3 DNA reads as TGTGCCTGGAGAGGGATGATGGGTACGGGCTACACCTTC.

J is TRBJ2-3 and V is TRBV29-1; D gene uncertain. Germline V lookup: CDR1 SQVTM, CDR2 ANQGSEA. With 2 bases removed from V and 5 bases from J, the gap between germline ends came to 8 bases. The CDR3 extends over 12 amino acids. The CDR3 loop is CSVEPEVDTQYF. The CDR3 DNA is TGCAGCGTTGAACCAGAGGTAGATACGCAGTATTTT.

The J gene is TRBJ2-2, the V gene TRBV6-8, with D maybe TRBD1 (6 bases). This CDR3 contains 15 residues. V lost 6 bases and J lost 1, with 12 bases in between. CDR1 and CDR2 (germline): MNHGY, SAAAGT. CDR3: CASSRDTRNTGELFF. The CDR3 DNA follows: TGTGCCAGCAGCAGGGACACTAGGAACACCGGGGAGCTGTTTTTT.

By sample fraction, this clone is medium-sized. The genes are TRBV11-3 and TRBJ2-2; D remains unclear. Trimming left V 5 bases short and J 2 bases short, with 12 bases between. Germline V gene data show CDR1 as SGHNT and CDR2 as YENEEA. This CDR3 spans 15 amino acids. CDR3 coding DNA: TGTGCCAGCAGCCCCCCCCCAGGAAACACCGGGGAGCTGTTTTTT. Protein product: CASSPPPGNTGELFF.

The chain has TRBV19 and TRBJ2-2, with 7 bases matching TRBD1. The V segment lost 7 bases and the J segment 5 bases; nucleotides outside the gene matches: 10. The CDR3 extends over 15 amino acids. The germline V gene encodes CDR1 LNHDA and CDR2 SQIVND (reference sequence). In nucleotides, the CDR3 is TGTGCCAGTATCCCTACAGGGGTATGGACCGGGGAGCTGTTTTTT. Its protein is CASIPTGVWTGELFF.

The chain joins TRBV9 to TRBJ2-3, with 14 positions matching TRBD2. Germline V gene data show CDR1 as SGDLS and CDR2 as YYNGEE. The CDR3 sequence is 19 residues long. Losses at the gene ends were 0 bases for V and 0 bases for J; bases not matched to a gene: 6. The CDR3 sequence: CASSVAGLAGGLSTDTQYF. The DNA for the CDR3 is TGTGCCAGCAGCGTAGCTGGACTAGCGGGAGGCCTCAGCACAGATACGCAGTATTTT.

CDR3 region: CASSEVVQGHNEQYF. CDR3 nucleotides: TGTGCCAGCAGTGAAGTGGTACAGGGCCATAACGAGCAGTACTTC. The chain uses TRBV6-1 and TRBJ2-7; weak D call: TRBD1 (6 bases). Germline V gene data show CDR1 as MNHNS and CDR2 as SASEGT. This CDR3 is built from 15 residues. The V and J ends lost 1 base and 5 bases respectively, with 15 bases between them.

The chain carries TRBV29-1 and TRBJ1-4, with D maybe TRBD1 (6 bases). Trimming pared 7 bases from V and 4 bases from J, leaving 13 bases between. CDR1 and CDR2 from the germline V gene are SQVTM and ANQGSEA. The CDR3 covers 13 residues. This CDR3 reads CSAYGTHNEKLFF. The CDR3 coding sequence is TGCAGCGCGTACGGGACACATAATGAAAAACTGTTTTTT.

The rearrangement uses TRBV11-3 and TRBJ1-2; D is possibly TRBD1 (6 bases). V shed 1 base and J shed 6 bases, with 21 bases lying between them. This CDR3 spans 17 amino acids. The V gene's germline CDR1 is SGHNT and CDR2 YENEEA. CDR3 nucleotide sequence: TGTGCCAGCAGCTTAGTTCAGGGGATTCTCTATGCCAATGGCTACACCTTC. This translates into CASSLVQGILYANGYTF.

This chain uses TRBV29-1 with TRBJ2-7; TRBD1 aligns across 11 bases. Germline trimming cut 7 bases from V and 2 bases from J; bases unmatched to any gene: 4. The CDR3 contains 13 residues. Germline V gene lookup returns CDR1 SQVTM and CDR2 ANQGSEA. The CDR3: CSARGQGAYEQYF. CDR3 DNA sequence: TGCAGCGCCCGGGGACAGGGGGCCTACGAGCAGTACTTC.

The chain is built from TRBV30 and TRBJ1-4; D possibly corresponds to TRBD1 (5 bases). Trimming took off 4 bases at V and 5 bases at J, with 14 bases between the two ends. CDR1 and CDR2 from the germline V gene are GTSNPN and SVGIG (reference sequence). The CDR3 covers 14 residues. The chain's CDR3 is CAWTSGARNEKLFF. CDR3 DNA: TGTGCCTGGACCAGCGGGGCCCGGAATGAAAAACTGTTTTTT. Looking up the rest from reference TRBV30 and TRBJ1-4 gives the full variable domain: SQTIHQWPATLVQPVGSPLSLECTVEGTSNPNLYWYRQAAGRGLQLLFYSVGIGQISSEVPQNLSASRPQDRQFILSSKKLLLSDSGFYLCAWTSGARNEKLFFGSGTQLSVL.

This clone rates as medium-sized. This chain joins TRBV12-2 and TRBJ2-5; TRBD2, the D gene given by the table, was not confirmed from the DNA. TRBV12-2 is designated a pseudogene. The CDR3 spans 15 residues. CDR3 region: CATQDLTSAQETQYF. The CDR3 nucleotides read TGTGCCACGCAGGATCTGACTAGCGCCCAAGAGACCCAGTACTTC.

The J gene is TRBJ2-1, the V gene TRBV18; 10 bases fit TRBD1. Per the germline V gene, CDR1 is KGHSH and CDR2 is LQKENI. CDR3 size: 15 residues. V lost 4 bases to trimming and J lost 5 bases; unmatched junction nucleotides: 5. CDR3 sequence: CASSHGTGADNEQFF. DNA for the CDR3: TGTGCCAGCTCACACGGGACAGGGGCCGACAATGAGCAGTTCTTC.

The rearrangement joins TRBV4-1 to TRBJ2-3; TRBD2 is a possible D gene (7 bases). CDR1 and CDR2 from the germline V gene are MGHRA and YSYEKL. This CDR3 is 17 amino acids long. V lost 0 bases, J lost 5 bases, and 18 bases lay in between. The CDR3 reads CASSQDFWGGAGDTQYF. The CDR3 DNA is TGCGCCAGCAGCCAAGATTTTTGGGGGGGGGCCGGAGATACGCAGTATTTT.

For this clone: Germline is not matched at one junction end, which may reflect a read error. V and J are TRBV11-3 and TRBJ2-1; 8 nucleotides match TRBD1. This CDR3 region has 15 residues. CDR1 and CDR2 (germline): SGHNT, YENEEA. The CDR3 nucleotides read TGTGCTAGCAGCCAAGGACAGGGAGGCTACAATGAGCAGTTCTTC. Translated: CASSQGQGGYNEQFF.

This clone turned up a few times. CDR3 region: CASSEARSGNTIYF. CDR3 sequence (DNA): TGTGCCAGCAGTGAAGCAAGATCTGGAAACACCATATATTTT. The chain carries TRBV9 and TRBJ1-3; D is undetermined. CDR3 length: 14 amino acids. The V gene lost 5 bases and the J gene lost 1 base, with 10 bases spanning the gap. Germline V gene data show CDR1 as SGDLS and CDR2 as YYNGEE. The full variable domain, completed using reference TRBV9 and TRBJ1-3, is DSGVTQTPKHLITATGQRVTLRCSPRSGDLSVYWYQQSLDQGLQFLIQYYNGEERAKGNILERFSAQQFPDLHSELNLSSLELGDSALYFCASSEARSGNTIYFGEGSWLTVV.

The chain uses TRBV28 and TRBJ2-7, with unresolved D. This CDR3 contains 14 residues. V was cut by 6 bases and J by 0 bases, with 12 bases left in between. In germline, CDR1 is MDHEN, CDR2 SYDVKM. The chain's CDR3 is CASRFRASSYEQYF. Here the CDR3 DNA reads TGTGCCAGCAGATTCCGGGCCTCCTCCTACGAGCAGTACTTC.

The chain links TRBV6-8 to TRBJ1-6; weak D call: TRBD1 (6 bases). The CDR3 contains 15 residues. The germline V gene has CDR1 MNHGY and CDR2 SAAAGT. V lost 0 bases, J lost 8 bases, and 11 bases lay in between. The DNA of the CDR3 is TGTGCCAGCAGTTACTCGAGGGGGGTGTATTCACCCCTCCACTTT. It is translated as CASSYSRGVYSPLHF.

The V call is TRBV18, the J call TRBJ1-2; possibly TRBD1 for D (6 bases). CDR1 KGHSH and CDR2 LQKENI come from the germline V gene. This CDR3 contains 16 residues. V lost 4 bases and J 8 bases, leaving 23 bases between the germline ends. The CDR3 is CASSLQSPRGEGGYTF. In DNA, the CDR3 is TGTGCCAGCTCACTACAAAGCCCCAGGGGCGAGGGAGGCTACACCTTC.

The V gene is TRBV18, the J gene TRBJ2-7, with D tentatively TRBD1 or TRBD2 (5 bases each). The CDR3 extends over 12 amino acids. The ends were cut back, 4 bases at V and 2 bases at J, with 6 bases in the middle. Germline-derived CDR1 and CDR2 are KGHSH and LQKENI. The chain's CDR3 is CASSQGPYEQYF. The DNA for the CDR3 is TGTGCCAGCTCACAGGGACCCTACGAGCAGTACTTC.